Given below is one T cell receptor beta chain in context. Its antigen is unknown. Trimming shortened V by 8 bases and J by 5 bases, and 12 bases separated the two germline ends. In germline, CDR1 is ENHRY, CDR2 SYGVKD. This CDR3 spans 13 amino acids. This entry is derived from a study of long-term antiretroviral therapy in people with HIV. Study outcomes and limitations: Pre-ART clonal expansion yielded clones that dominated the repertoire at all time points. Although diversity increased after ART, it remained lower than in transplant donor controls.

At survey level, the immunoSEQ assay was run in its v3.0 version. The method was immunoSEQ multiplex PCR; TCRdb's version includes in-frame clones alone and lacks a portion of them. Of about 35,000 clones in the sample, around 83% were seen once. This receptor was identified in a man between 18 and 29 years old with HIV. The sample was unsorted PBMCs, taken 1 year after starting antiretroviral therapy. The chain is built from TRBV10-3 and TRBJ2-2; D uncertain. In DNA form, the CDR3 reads TGTGCCATCTTGGAGTTGGAGACCGGGGAGCTGTTTTTT. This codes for CAILELETGELFF.